This T cell receptor (beta chain) comes out of a study of T cell repertoires in cytomegalovirus infection. Whole-study context: It was the public TCR beta signatures that indicated both CMV infection and matching HLA type. Whole-study findings and limits: HLA-C-restricted CMV-specific TCR beta clonotypes prevailed in the ex vivo response. The cumulative frequency of public TCR beta families distinguished individuals who carried CMV together with the relevant HLA.

The CDR3 is 15 amino acids. Germline V gene lookup returns CDR1 MNHEY and CDR2 SVGEGT. V lost 5 bases to trimming and J lost 2 bases, with 16 bases between them. TCRdb recomputed calls from the reads with MiXCR, one row per CDR3 protein. Of about 570,000 distinct CDR3 sequences listed, 40% are singletons. Comment on this clonotype: Its antigen is still unknown.

This chain links TRBV6-2 or TRBV6-3 with TRBJ2-7; TRBD1 is a possible D gene (5 bases). Sequences were derived from cultured PBMCs, sampled from culture after CMV antigen stimulation. The TCR originated in a human donor in good health (CMV status not recorded). Some clones in this sample may be carry-over from other donors' samples. CDR3 bases: TGTGCCAGCAGTCTCAGACAGCGTTATACCTACGAGCAGTACTTC. This gives the protein CASSLRQRYTYEQYF.